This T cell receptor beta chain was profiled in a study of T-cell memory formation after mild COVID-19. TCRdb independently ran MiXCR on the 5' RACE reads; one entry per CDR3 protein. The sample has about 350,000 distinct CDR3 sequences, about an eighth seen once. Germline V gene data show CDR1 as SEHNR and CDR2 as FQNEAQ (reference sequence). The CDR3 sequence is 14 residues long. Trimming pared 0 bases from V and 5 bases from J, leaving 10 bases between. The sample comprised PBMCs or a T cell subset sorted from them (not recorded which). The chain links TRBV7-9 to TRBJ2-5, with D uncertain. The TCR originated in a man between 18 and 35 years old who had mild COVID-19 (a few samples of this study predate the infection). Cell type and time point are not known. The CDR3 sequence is CASSLAWVNETQYF. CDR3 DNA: TGTGCCAGCAGCTTAGCGTGGGTTAATGAGACCCAGTACTTC.